Each of the 21 T cell receptor beta chains below was sequenced from the same sample in a study of lymphopenia after photon versus proton radiotherapy. Measured with immunoSEQ multiplex PCR; TCRdb has only the in-frame clones, and not every one. Of 30,000 to 35,000 clones listed, 75% to 90% are singletons. The starting material was peripheral blood, obtained from a patient treated with proton-based radiotherapy. Receptor source: a woman in her 70s with pancreatic cancer. Some clones in this sample may be carry-over from other donors' samples.

The rearrangement links TRBV5-6 to TRBJ2-2, with D unclear. The ends were cut back, 3 bases at V and 8 bases at J, with 11 bases in the middle. Germline assignment: CDR1 SGHDT and CDR2 YYEEEE. This CDR3 has 13 residues. The CDR3 loop is CASSYAERGELFF. The CDR3 DNA follows: TGTGCCAGCAGCTACGCCGAACGGGGGGAGCTGTTTTTT.

This chain uses TRBV5-1 with TRBJ2-5; D gene uncertain. CDR3 length equals 14 residues. V lost 1 base and J lost 3, with 10 bases in between. CDR1 and CDR2 from the germline V gene are SGHRS and YFSETQ. Here the CDR3 DNA reads TGCGCCAGCAGCTTGTTCCAGCAAAAAGAGACCCAGTACTTC. This sequence encodes CASSLFQQKETQYF.

The chain links TRBV6-5 to TRBJ2-7; TRBD2 aligns across 11 bases. V lost 2 bases and J lost 7; bases outside the gene matches: 7. CDR3 length: 15 residues. Germline lookup yields CDR1 MNHEY and CDR2 SVGAGI. CDR3 DNA: TGTGCCAGCAGTTACACCGGGACTAGCGGAGGGGAGCAGTACTTC. Translating gives CASSYTGTSGGEQYF.

This clone was seen only once. CDR3 loop: CASKDPGTGTYEQYF. Here the CDR3 DNA reads TGTGCCAGTAAAGACCCCGGGACAGGGACCTACGAGCAGTACTTC. The chain combines TRBV6-1 with TRBJ2-7; 9 nucleotides align to TRBD1. Germline V lookup: CDR1 MNHNS, CDR2 SASEGT. This CDR3 comprises 15 residues. J gave up 2 bases and V 9 bases, and 11 bases lay outside the gene matches.

This sequence joins TRBV4-2 and TRBJ2-7, with D unclear. V lost 0 bases and J 3 bases, leaving 6 bases between the germline ends. Looked up from germline, CDR1 is LGHNA and CDR2 is YNFKEQ. CDR3 length: 13 amino acids. The CDR3 bases are TGTGCCAGCAGCCAAGATACAGTCTACGAGCAGTACTTC. This sequence encodes CASSQDTVYEQYF.

The chain has TRBV5-4 and TRBJ1-4; D gene uncertain. The germline V gene encodes CDR1 SGHNT and CDR2 YYREEE (reference sequence). This CDR3 region has 16 residues. V lost 2 bases, J lost 5 bases, and 16 bases lay in between. DNA for the CDR3: TGTGCCAGCAGCTTTTCCCCAGCACTTACCAATGAAAAACTGTTTTTT. Its protein is CASSFSPALTNEKLFF.

The V and J genes are TRBV12-5 and TRBJ2-2; the D is unclear. Between the trimmed V and J ends, which lost 2 bases and 9 bases, there was a span of 19 bases. CDR1 LGHNT and CDR2 FRNRAP come from the germline V gene. The CDR3 consists of 16 residues. DNA of the CDR3: TGTGCTAGTGGTTTGTCGGAGAGGTGGGAACTTCGGGAGCTGTTTTTT. Protein: CASGLSERWELRELFF.

The V and J genes are TRBV12-5 and TRBJ1-1; D perhaps matches TRBD1 (5 bases). The germline V gene has CDR1 LGHNT and CDR2 FRNRAP. V was clipped by 2 bases and J by 6 bases, with 7 bases between them. The CDR3 totals 12 residues. The CDR3, as DNA: TGTGCTAGTGGTTTGCTAGGGGCTGAAGCTTTCTTT. Translated: CASGLLGAEAFF. The full variable domain, in which reference TRBV12-5 and TRBJ1-1 provide the parts outside the CDR3, is DARVTQTPRHKVTEMGQEVTMRCQPILGHNTVFWYRQTMMQGLELLAYFRNRAPLDDSGMPKDRFSAEMPDATLATLKIQPSEPRDSAVYFCASGLLGAEAFFGQGTRLTVV.

The rearrangement uses TRBV28 and TRBJ2-1; D may be TRBD2 (7 bases). The CDR3 contains 15 residues. The germline V gene encodes CDR1 MDHEN and CDR2 SYDVKM. The germline V and J ends were trimmed by 6 bases and 7 bases, with 19 bases remaining between them. CDR3 sequence: CASSPPGAGVNEQFF. The CDR3 bases are TGTGCCAGCAGCCCCCCGGGGGCGGGAGTTAATGAGCAGTTCTTC.

This chain links TRBV29-1 with TRBJ1-2, with a tentative D call TRBD1 (5 bases). The CDR3 totals 13 residues. Per the germline V gene, CDR1 is SQVTM and CDR2 is ANQGSEA. Deletions cut 4 bases from V and 2 bases from J, with 11 bases between. The chain's CDR3 is CSVAQGLNYGYTF. CDR3 in DNA: TGCAGCGTTGCCCAGGGCCTAAACTATGGCTACACCTTC.

Here the CDR3 DNA reads TGTGCCAGCAGTCCCTACGGGACAGGGGTCTCTGGGGCCAACGTCCTGACTTTC. Amino acid sequence: CASSPYGTGVSGANVLTF. The V gene is TRBV27, the J gene TRBJ2-6; the match to TRBD1 covers 10 bases. Germline V gene lookup returns CDR1 MNHEY and CDR2 SMNVEV (reference sequence). This CDR3 region has 18 residues. The junction had 7 bases not matched to a gene; V was cut back by 5 bases and J by 0 bases.

The rearrangement joins TRBV7-2 to TRBJ2-7, with D possibly being TRBD1 or TRBD2 (6 bases each). The V and J ends lost 1 base and 4 bases respectively, with 23 bases between them. CDR1 is SGHTA and CDR2 is FQGNSA in the germline V gene. The CDR3 sequence is 18 residues long. The CDR3 region is CASSLGGGGTKHYYEQYF. CDR3 DNA: TGTGCCAGCAGCTTAGGTGGAGGGGGTACGAAACATTATTACGAGCAGTACTTC.

The V gene is TRBV30, the J gene TRBJ1-4; D is unresolved. The CDR3 loop spans 14 amino acids. Germline CDR1 reads GTSNPN; CDR2 reads SVGIG (reference sequence). Trimming took 5 bases from V and 4 from J, leaving 14 bases between them. The CDR3 here is CAWGEGMNNEKLFF. In DNA, the CDR3 is TGTGCCTGGGGGGAGGGCATGAATAATGAAAAACTGTTTTTT.

The chain links TRBV30 to TRBJ2-1; D gene unclear. Trimming took off 0 bases at V and 13 bases at J, with 7 bases between the two ends. The CDR3 loop spans 10 amino acids. CDR1 GTSNPN and CDR2 SVGIG come from the germline V gene (reference sequence). The CDR3 here is CAWSVGPQFF. CDR3 bases: TGTGCCTGGAGTGTGGGCCCACAGTTCTTC.

The J gene is TRBJ1-3, the V gene TRBV4-1, with a tentative D call TRBD1 (5 bases). V gave up 4 bases and J gave up 2 bases, with 12 bases separating them. Germline values: CDR1 MGHRA, CDR2 YSYEKL. There are 15 residues in the CDR3. Written as DNA, the CDR3 is TGCGCCAGCAGCCGAATACAGGAGACTGGAAACACCATATATTTT. It yields the protein CASSRIQETGNTIYF.

The chain employs TRBV6-5 and TRBJ2-2, with 7 bases identical to TRBD1. With 0 bases clipped from V and 7 bases from J, the junction kept 5 bases outside the gene matches. This CDR3 has 15 residues. The germline gives CDR1 MNHEY, CDR2 SVGAGI. The CDR3 loop is CASSYSGGAIGELFF. CDR3 sequence (DNA): TGTGCCAGCAGTTACTCAGGGGGCGCGATCGGGGAGCTGTTTTTT.

The chain couples TRBV7-2 to TRBJ1-3; 8 nucleotides line up with TRBD1. This CDR3 spans 14 amino acids. The germline gives CDR1 SGHTA, CDR2 FQGNSA. V trimming: 4 bases; J trimming: 4 bases; junction bases outside the gene matches: 3. CDR3 DNA sequence: TGTGCCAGCAGCTCAGGGGGCTCGGGAAACACCATATATTTT. Its translation is CASSSGGSGNTIYF.

The genes are TRBV28 and TRBJ2-1, with D hard to call. The CDR3 has 17 amino acids. V dropped 4 bases and J dropped 3 bases, with 19 bases sitting between them. CDR1 MDHEN and CDR2 SYDVKM come from the germline V gene. The DNA of the CDR3 is TGTGCCAGCAGTTCCCCCTTTGTGTTCCGAGACTACAATGAGCAGTTCTTC. As protein: CASSSPFVFRDYNEQFF.

Notes on this clone: The junction and the germline gene differ at one end; a read error may be behind it. This rearrangement joins TRBV30 to TRBJ2-7, with D perhaps TRBD1 (6 bases). This CDR3 has 12 amino acids. Germline CDR1 and CDR2: GTSNPN and SVGIG (reference sequence). The CDR3 DNA reads TGTGCCTGGAGTGTACAGGGATCGAGGCGTGGGTTC. Encoded protein: CAWSVQGSRRGF.

J is TRBJ1-2 and V is TRBV19; no clear D gene. The germline V and J ends were trimmed by 4 bases and 4 bases, with 13 bases remaining between them. The germline gives CDR1 LNHDA, CDR2 SQIVND (reference sequence). This CDR3 has 14 residues. The CDR3 here is CASSSGDGGYGYTF. DNA for the CDR3: TGTGCCAGTAGTAGCGGCGATGGAGGCTATGGCTACACCTTC.

V is TRBV5-1 and J is TRBJ1-2; D is possibly TRBD1 (6 bases). Germline V lookup: CDR1 SGHRS, CDR2 YFSETQ. V lost 0 bases and J lost 7, with 13 bases in between. The CDR3 loop spans 14 amino acids. Written as DNA, the CDR3 is TGCGCCAGCAGCTTGGGACAGGAGAGGTCTGGCTACACCTTC. The encoded protein is CASSLGQERSGYTF.